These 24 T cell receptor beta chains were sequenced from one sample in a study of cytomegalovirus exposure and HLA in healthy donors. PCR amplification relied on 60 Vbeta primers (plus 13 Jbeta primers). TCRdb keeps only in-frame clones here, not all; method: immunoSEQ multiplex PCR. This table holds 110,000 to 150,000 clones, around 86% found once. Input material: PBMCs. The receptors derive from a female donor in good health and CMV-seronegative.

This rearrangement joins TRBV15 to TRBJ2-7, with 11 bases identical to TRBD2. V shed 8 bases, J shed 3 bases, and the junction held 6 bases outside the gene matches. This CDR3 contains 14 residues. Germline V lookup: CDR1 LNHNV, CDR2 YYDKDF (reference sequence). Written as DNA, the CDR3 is TGTGCCACCCGTTCCGGACTAGCGGGCTACGAGCAGTACTTC. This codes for CATRSGLAGYEQYF.

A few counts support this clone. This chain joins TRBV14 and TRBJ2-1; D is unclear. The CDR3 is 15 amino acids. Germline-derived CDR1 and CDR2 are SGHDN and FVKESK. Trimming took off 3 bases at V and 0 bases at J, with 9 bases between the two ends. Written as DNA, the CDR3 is TGTGCCAGCAGCCAGCTAGGTGGCTCCTACAATGAGCAGTTCTTC. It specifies CASSQLGGSYNEQFF.

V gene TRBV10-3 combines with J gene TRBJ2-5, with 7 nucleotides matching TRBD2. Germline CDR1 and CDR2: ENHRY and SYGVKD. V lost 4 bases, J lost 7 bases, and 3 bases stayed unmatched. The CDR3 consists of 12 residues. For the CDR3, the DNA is TGTGCCATCAGTGTGGGGGAGGGGACCCAGTACTTC. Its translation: CAISVGEGTQYF.

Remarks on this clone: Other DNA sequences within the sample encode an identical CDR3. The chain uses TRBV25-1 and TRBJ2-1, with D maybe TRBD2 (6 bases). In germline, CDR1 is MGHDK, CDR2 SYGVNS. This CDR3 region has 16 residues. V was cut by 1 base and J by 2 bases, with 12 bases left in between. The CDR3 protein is CASSELRGDTYNEQFF. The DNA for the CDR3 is TGTGCCAGCAGTGAATTGCGGGGCGATACCTACAATGAGCAGTTCTTC.

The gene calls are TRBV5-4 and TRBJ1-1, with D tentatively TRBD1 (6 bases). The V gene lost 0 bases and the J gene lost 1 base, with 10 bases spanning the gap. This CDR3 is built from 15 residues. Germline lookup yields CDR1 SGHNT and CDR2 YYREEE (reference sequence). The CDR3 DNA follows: TGTGCCAGCAGCTTGGCCTTAGGGGGGAACACTGAAGCTTTCTTT. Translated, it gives CASSLALGGNTEAFF.

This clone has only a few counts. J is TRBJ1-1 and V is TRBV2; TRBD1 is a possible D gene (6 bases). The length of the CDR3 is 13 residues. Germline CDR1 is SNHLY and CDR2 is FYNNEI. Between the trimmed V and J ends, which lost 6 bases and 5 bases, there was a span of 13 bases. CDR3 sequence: CASSRDKATEAFF. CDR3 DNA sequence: TGTGCCAGCAGCCGGGACAAGGCAACTGAAGCTTTCTTT.

The CDR3 region is CASSQDENSGSNEQFF. The CDR3 nucleotides read TGTGCCAGCAGCCAAGATGAGAATAGCGGAAGCAATGAGCAGTTCTTC. The chain is built from TRBV4-2 and TRBJ2-1, with D possibly matching TRBD2 (6 bases). This CDR3 is 16 amino acids long. V lost 0 bases and J lost 6, with 15 bases in between. CDR1 and CDR2 (germline): LGHNA, YNFKEQ.

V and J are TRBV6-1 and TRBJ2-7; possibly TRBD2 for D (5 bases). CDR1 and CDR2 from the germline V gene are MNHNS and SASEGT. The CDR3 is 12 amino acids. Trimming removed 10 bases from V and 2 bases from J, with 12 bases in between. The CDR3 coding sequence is TGTGCCATCCGGGATCTAGCCTACGAGCAGTACTTC. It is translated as CAIRDLAYEQYF.

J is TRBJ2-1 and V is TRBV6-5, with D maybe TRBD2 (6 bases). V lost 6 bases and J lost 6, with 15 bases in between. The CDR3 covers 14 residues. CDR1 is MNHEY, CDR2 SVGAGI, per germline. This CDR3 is CASRNGGYGNEQFF. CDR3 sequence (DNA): TGTGCCAGCAGGAATGGGGGGTACGGCAATGAGCAGTTCTTC.

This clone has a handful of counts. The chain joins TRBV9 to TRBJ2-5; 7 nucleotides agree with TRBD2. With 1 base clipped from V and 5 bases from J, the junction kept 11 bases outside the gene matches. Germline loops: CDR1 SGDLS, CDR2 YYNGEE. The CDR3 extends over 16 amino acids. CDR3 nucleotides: TGTGCCAGCAGCGTATCGGGGGACTACACCATGGAGACCCAGTACTTC. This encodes CASSVSGDYTMETQYF.

The CDR3 DNA follows: TGCGCCAGCAGCCAAGATCGGGCAGGGTGGGGAAACACCATATATTTT. It yields the protein CASSQDRAGWGNTIYF. The chain is built from TRBV4-1 and TRBJ1-3, with a possible D match to TRBD1 (5 bases). The germline V and J ends were trimmed by 0 bases and 4 bases, with 13 bases remaining between them. The CDR3 consists of 16 residues. Germline V CDR1 and CDR2: MGHRA, YSYEKL.

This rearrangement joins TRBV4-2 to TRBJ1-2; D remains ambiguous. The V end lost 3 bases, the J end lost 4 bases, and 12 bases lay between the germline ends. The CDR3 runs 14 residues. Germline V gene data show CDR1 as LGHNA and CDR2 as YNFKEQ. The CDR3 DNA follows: TGTGCCAGCAGCCATCAATCCCTGAGCTATGGCTACACCTTC. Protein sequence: CASSHQSLSYGYTF.

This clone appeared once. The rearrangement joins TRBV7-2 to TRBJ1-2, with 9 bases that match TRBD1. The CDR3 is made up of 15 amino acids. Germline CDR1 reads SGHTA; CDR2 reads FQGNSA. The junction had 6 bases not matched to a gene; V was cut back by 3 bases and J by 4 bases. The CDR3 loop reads CASSLTGGQPYGYTF. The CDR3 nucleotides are TGTGCCAGCAGCTTGACAGGGGGTCAACCCTATGGCTACACCTTC.

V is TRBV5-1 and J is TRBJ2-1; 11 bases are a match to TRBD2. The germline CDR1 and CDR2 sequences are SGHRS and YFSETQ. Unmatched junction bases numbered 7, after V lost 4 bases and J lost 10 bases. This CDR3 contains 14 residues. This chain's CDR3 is CASSLTGTSGEQFF. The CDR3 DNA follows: TGCGCCAGCAGCCTAACCGGGACTAGCGGCGAGCAGTTCTTC.

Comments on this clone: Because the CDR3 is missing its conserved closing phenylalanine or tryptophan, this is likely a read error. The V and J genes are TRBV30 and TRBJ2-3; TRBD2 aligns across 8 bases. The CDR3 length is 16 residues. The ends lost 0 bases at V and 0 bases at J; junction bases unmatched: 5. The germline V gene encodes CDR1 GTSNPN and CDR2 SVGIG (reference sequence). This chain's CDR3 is CAWSVIAGSSTDTQYV. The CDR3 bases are TGTGCCTGGAGTGTCATAGCGGGATCTAGCACAGATACGCAGTATGTT.

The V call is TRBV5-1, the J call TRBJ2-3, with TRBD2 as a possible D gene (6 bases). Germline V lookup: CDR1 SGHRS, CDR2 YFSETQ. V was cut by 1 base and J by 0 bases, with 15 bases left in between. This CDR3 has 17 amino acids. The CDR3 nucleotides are TGCGCCAGCAGCTTGTCGCCGCAGGACTATAGCACAGATACGCAGTATTTT. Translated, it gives CASSLSPQDYSTDTQYF.

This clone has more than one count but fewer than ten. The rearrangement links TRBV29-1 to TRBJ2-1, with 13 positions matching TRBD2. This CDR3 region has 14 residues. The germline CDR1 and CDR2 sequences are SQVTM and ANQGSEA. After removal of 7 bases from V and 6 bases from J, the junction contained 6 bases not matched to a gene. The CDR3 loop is CSGTTSGRANEQFF. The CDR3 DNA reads TGCAGCGGAACAACTAGCGGGAGGGCCAATGAGCAGTTCTTC.

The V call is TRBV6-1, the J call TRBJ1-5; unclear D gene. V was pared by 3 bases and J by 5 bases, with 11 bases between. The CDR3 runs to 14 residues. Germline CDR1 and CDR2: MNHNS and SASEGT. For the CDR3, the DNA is TGTGCCAGCAGTGAGGTAGGGAGAGATCAGCCCCAGCATTTT. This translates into CASSEVGRDQPQHF.

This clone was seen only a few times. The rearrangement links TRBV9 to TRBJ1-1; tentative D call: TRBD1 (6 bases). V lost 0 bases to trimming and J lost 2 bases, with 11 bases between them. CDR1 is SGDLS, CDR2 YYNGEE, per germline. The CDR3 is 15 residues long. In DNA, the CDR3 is TGTGCCAGCAGCGTAGTGGGACAAAGAAACACTGAAGCTTTCTTT. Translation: CASSVVGQRNTEAFF. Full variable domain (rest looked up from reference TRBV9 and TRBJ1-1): DSGVTQTPKHLITATGQRVTLRCSPRSGDLSVYWYQQSLDQGLQFLIQYYNGEERAKGNILERFSAQQFPDLHSELNLSSLELGDSALYFCASSVVGQRNTEAFFGQGTRLTVV.

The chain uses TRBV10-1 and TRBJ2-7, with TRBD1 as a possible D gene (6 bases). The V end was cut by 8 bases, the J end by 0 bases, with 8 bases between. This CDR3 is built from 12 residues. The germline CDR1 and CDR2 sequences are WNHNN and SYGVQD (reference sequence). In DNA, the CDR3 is TGCGCCAGCGGGGGCAGCTCCTACGAGCAGTACTTC. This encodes CASGGSSYEQYF.

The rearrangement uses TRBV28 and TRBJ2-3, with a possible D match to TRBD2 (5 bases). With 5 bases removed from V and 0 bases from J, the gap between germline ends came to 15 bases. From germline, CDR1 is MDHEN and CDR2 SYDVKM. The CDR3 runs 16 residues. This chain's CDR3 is CASSLSGLTSTDTQYF. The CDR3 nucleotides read TGTGCCAGCAGTCTGTCAGGACTGACTAGCACAGATACGCAGTATTTT.

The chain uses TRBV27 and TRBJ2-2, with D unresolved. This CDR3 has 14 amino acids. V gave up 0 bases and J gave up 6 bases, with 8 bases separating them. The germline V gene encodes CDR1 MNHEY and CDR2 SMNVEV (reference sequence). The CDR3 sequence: CASSLSVASGELFF. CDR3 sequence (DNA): TGTGCCAGCAGTTTATCGGTAGCATCCGGGGAGCTGTTTTTT.

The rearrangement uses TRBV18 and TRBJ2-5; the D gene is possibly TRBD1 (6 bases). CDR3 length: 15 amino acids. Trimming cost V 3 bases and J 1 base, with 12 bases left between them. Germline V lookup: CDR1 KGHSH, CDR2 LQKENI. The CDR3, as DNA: TGTGCCAGCTCACCCCTCGGGACAACCCAAGAGACCCAGTACTTC. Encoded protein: CASSPLGTTQETQYF.

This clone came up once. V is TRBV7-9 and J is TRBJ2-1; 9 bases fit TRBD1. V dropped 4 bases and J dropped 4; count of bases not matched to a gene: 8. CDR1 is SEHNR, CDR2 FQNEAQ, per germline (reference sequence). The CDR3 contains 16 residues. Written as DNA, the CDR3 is TGTGCCAGCAGCTATCGATGGGGGACAGGGTACAATGAGCAGTTCTTC. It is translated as CASSYRWGTGYNEQFF.